This TCR beta chain comes out of a study of blood T cell repertoires in COVID-19. Study as a whole: Acute and convalescent COVID-19 samples came from the United States, Italy and Spain.

Study processing details: Amplified reference gene primers provided the basis for estimating nucleated cell counts. The data were produced by immunoSEQ multiplex PCR, yet TCRdb's version contains in-frame clones alone and is incomplete. Clone size and V and J calls were adopted from that table, with D and trimming inferred from the DNA. Here the sample spans about 200,000 clones, roughly 84% being singletons. This CDR3 is 16 amino acids long. J lost 2 bases, V lost 0 bases, and 5 bases had no gene match. Germline V gene lookup returns CDR1 SGDLS and CDR2 YYNGEE. J is TRBJ2-1 and V is TRBV9, with TRBD2 identical over 7 bases. The sequence derives from a man in his forties with acute or convalescent COVID-19. Sequencing was carried out using peripheral blood. The CDR3 DNA reads as TGTGCCAGCAGCGTAGGGTCTAGCGGAGCCTACAATGAGCAGTTCTTC. It encodes CASSVGSSGAYNEQFF.